This TCR beta chain was recovered during a study of T cell clones after liver transplantation. Study overall: Samples came from ITN030ST, which attempted immunosuppression withdrawal within 2 years of liver transplantation. Study-wide points: Graft donor-reactive T cells possibly entered the graft instead of undergoing deletion.

About this clone: Its antigen is as yet unknown.

Clones were sequenced by immunoSEQ multiplex PCR, and TCRdb holds only the in-frame ones, with some missing. The sample lists roughly 100,000 clones, roughly 80% occurring once. This CDR3 region has 12 residues. CDR1 is SGHDT, CDR2 YYEEEE, per germline. V was shortened by 3 bases and J by 4 bases, with 4 bases between the two germline ends. The J gene is TRBJ2-2, the V gene TRBV5-6; D not resolved. The specimen comprised CD4+ T cells from blood, sampled approximately 43 months after liver transplant. This sequence originates from a human patient who received a liver transplant. The graft donor may account for some of the T cells. For the CDR3, the DNA is TGTGCCAGCAGCTGGAGCACCGGGGAGCTGTTTTTT. This gives the protein CASSWSTGELFF.